Listed below are T cell receptor beta chains from one sample, sequenced in a study of PD-1 and CTLA-4 blockade in melanoma. TCRdb's table, derived via immunoSEQ multiplex PCR, lists solely in-frame clones and lacks some. Counted here are tens of thousands of clones, 88% occurring once; the ten biggest clones make up approximately 6.4%. This sample comprised CD8+ T cells from peripheral blood, obtained from a patient given anti-PD-1 treatment. These receptors all stem from a human donor with melanoma. Each CDR3 is given with its conserved first and last residue. A D gene is named only where the DNA matches it firmly. Clone size is stated in some rows and not others, as once, few, many or a class when expanded.

>TRBV21-1|TRBJ1-2|NA|NA
CASTPATGGLYGYTF
TGTGCCAGCACCCCGGCAACAGGGGGCTTGTATGGCTACACCTTC
>TRBV7-9|TRBJ2-7|few|NA
CASSSKTSYEQYF
TGTGCCAGCAGCAGTAAGACAAGCTACGAGCAGTACTTC
>TRBV27|TRBJ2-5|NA|NA
CASSLYPQETQYF
TGTGCCAGCAGTTTATACCCCCAAGAGACCCAGTACTTC
>TRBV12-3/TRBV12-4|TRBJ1-4|NA|NA
CASSTTGKLFF
TGTGCCAGCAGCACGACTGGAAAACTGTTTTTT
>TRBV27|TRBJ1-4|medium-sized|NA
CASSLQRGGEKLFF
TGTGCCAGCAGTTTACAGAGGGGGGGTGAAAAACTGTTTTTT
>TRBV9|TRBJ2-1|NA|TRBD2
CASSVGLAGHNEQFF
TGTGCCAGCAGCGTTGGGCTAGCGGGGCACAATGAGCAGTTCTTC
>TRBV2|TRBJ1-5|NA|TRBD1
CASSEPHRGIDQPQHF
TGTGCCAGCAGTGAACCCCACAGGGGTATCGATCAGCCCCAGCATTTT
>TRBV4-1|TRBJ1-3|NA|NA
CASSQGETGSGNTIYF
TGCGCCAGCAGCCAAGGAGAAACAGGTTCTGGAAACACCATATATTTT
>TRBV6-4|TRBJ2-2|NA|NA
CASRQGFAGELFF
TGTGCCAGCAGACAGGGTTTCGCCGGGGAGCTGTTTTTT
>TRBV7-9|TRBJ2-7|NA|TRBD1
CASSSGQTDEQYF
TGTGCCAGCAGCTCGGGACAGACTGACGAGCAGTACTTC
>TRBV28|TRBJ2-1|NA|TRBD2
CATAGGRAYNEQFF
TGTGCCACAGCGGGGGGAAGAGCCTACAATGAGCAGTTCTTC
>TRBV9|TRBJ1-1|NA|NA
CASSSGTEAFF
TGTGCCAGCAGCTCCGGGACAGAAGCTTTCTTT
>TRBV11-2|TRBJ2-7|NA|NA
CASSLAGNEQYF
TGTGCCAGCAGCTTGGCAGGGAACGAGCAGTACTTC
>TRBV5-1|TRBJ1-4|NA|TRBD1
CASSQSTGGTNEKLFF
TGCGCCAGCAGTCAATCCACAGGGGGAACTAATGAAAAACTGTTTTTT
>TRBV29-1|TRBJ2-1|NA|TRBD2
CSVEGFLAGGPYNEQFF
TGCAGCGTTGAAGGGTTCCTAGCGGGGGGCCCCTACAATGAGCAGTTCTTC
>TRBV28|TRBJ2-7|NA|TRBD1
CASSSDRGRPSQYYEQYF
TGTGCCAGCAGTTCGGACAGGGGGCGCCCCTCTCAATACTACGAGCAGTACTTC
>TRBV6-4|TRBJ1-2|NA|NA
CASSGPSNYGYTF
TGTGCCAGCAGCGGTCCATCCAACTATGGCTACACCTTC
>TRBV7-2|TRBJ2-7|NA|NA
CASSLEAGGVREQYF
TGTGCCAGCAGCTTAGAGGCAGGGGGGGTACGCGAGCAGTACTTC
>TRBV4-2|TRBJ2-7|NA|NA
CASSPGTVWGEQYF
TGTGCCAGCAGCCCTGGGACGGTGTGGGGCGAGCAGTACTTC
>TRBV4-2|TRBJ2-7|NA|TRBD1
CASSQEAQTGNEQYF
TGTGCCAGCAGCCAAGAGGCCCAGACAGGGAACGAGCAGTACTTC
>TRBV7-9|TRBJ2-5|NA|NA
CASSPGDPETQYF
TGTGCCAGCAGCCCAGGGGATCCCGAGACCCAGTACTTC
>TRBV20-1|TRBJ2-6|NA|NA
CSASNPSGANVLTF
TGCAGTGCTAGTAATCCCTCTGGGGCCAACGTCCTGACTTTC
>TRBV5-5|TRBJ1-2|once|NA
CASSLGIYGYTF
TGTGCCAGCAGCCTAGGGATCTATGGCTACACCTTC
>TRBV6-2/TRBV6-3|TRBJ2-1|NA|NA
CASSSGSGEQFF
TGTGCCAGCAGCTCAGGGTCGGGTGAGCAGTTCTTC
>TRBV30|TRBJ2-7|NA|NA
CAWSADRVVIYEQYF
TGTGCCTGGAGTGCAGACAGAGTGGTTATCTACGAGCAGTACTTC
>TRBV28|TRBJ2-3|NA|NA
CASSPRASGDTQYF
TGTGCCAGCAGTCCCCGTGCGTCTGGGGATACGCAGTATTTT
>TRBV27|TRBJ1-6|NA|TRBD1
CASTQGGAPLHF
TGTGCCAGCACCCAGGGGGGGGCTCCCCTCCACTTT
>TRBV5-4|TRBJ2-1|NA|TRBD1
CASSSGDRAGEQFF
TGTGCCAGCAGCTCTGGGGACAGGGCAGGGGAGCAGTTCTTC
>TRBV11-2|TRBJ1-5|once|NA
CASSLEVGDNQPQHF
TGTGCCAGCAGCTTGGAGGTCGGGGACAATCAGCCCCAGCATTTT
>TRBV28|TRBJ2-5|NA|NA
CASSFEETQYF
TGTGCCAGCAGTTTTGAGGAGACCCAGTACTTC
>TRBV7-9|TRBJ1-1|NA|NA
CASSSSTEAFF
TGTGCCAGCAGCTCGAGCACTGAAGCTTTCTTT
>TRBV5-4|TRBJ2-3|NA|NA
CASSLEPGRTDTQYF
TGTGCCAGCAGCTTGGAGCCCGGAAGAACAGATACGCAGTATTTT
>TRBV19|TRBJ2-1|NA|NA
CASSISGYNEQFF
TGTGCCAGTAGTATAAGCGGATACAATGAGCAGTTCTTC
>TRBV27|TRBJ1-1|NA|NA
CASSPGGKPTEAFF
TGTGCCAGCAGTCCTGGGGGAAAACCGACTGAAGCTTTCTTT
>TRBV28|TRBJ1-1|few|NA
CASRLPLTGNTEAFF
TGTGCCAGCAGGTTGCCACTCACGGGTAACACTGAAGCTTTCTTT
>TRBV4-2|TRBJ1-1|NA|TRBD1
CASSQGFAGTDTEAFF
TGTGCCAGCAGCCAAGGGTTCGCGGGGACAGACACTGAAGCTTTCTTT
>TRBV25-1|TRBJ2-3|NA|TRBD2
CASSEGGGVAGDTQYF
TGTGCCAGCAGTGAAGGTGGGGGGGTCGCGGGAGATACGCAGTATTTT
>TRBV30|TRBJ2-1|NA|NA
CAWSADSGNEQFF
TGTGCCTGGAGCGCCGACTCAGGGAATGAGCAGTTCTTC
>TRBV4-3|TRBJ1-3|once|NA
CASSQFSRSSGNTIYF
TGCGCCAGCAGCCAATTCTCCAGGAGCTCTGGAAACACCATATATTTT
>TRBV7-6|TRBJ2-1|once|TRBD2
CASSTTSGGAWSEQFF
TGTGCCAGCAGCACCACTAGCGGGGGGGCTTGGAGTGAGCAGTTCTTC
>TRBV10-1|TRBJ1-3|NA|NA
CASSEDTGYSPGNTIYF
TGCGCCAGCAGTGAGGACACAGGGTATAGCCCTGGAAACACCATATATTTT
>TRBV24-1|TRBJ2-2|NA|NA
CATSGNTGELFF
TGTGCCACCAGTGGGAACACCGGGGAGCTGTTTTTT
>TRBV6-5|TRBJ2-3|few|TRBD2
CASSYKLGGADTQYF
TGTGCCAGCAGTTACAAGTTGGGGGGGGCAGATACGCAGTATTTT
>TRBV6-5|TRBJ1-1|NA|NA
CASSPGGYTEAFF
TGTGCCAGCAGTCCCGGGGGTTACACTGAAGCTTTCTTT
>TRBV29-1|TRBJ2-1|NA|TRBD2
CSADERGGDEQFF
TGCAGCGCCGACGAGCGGGGGGGCGATGAGCAGTTCTTC
>TRBV4-3|TRBJ2-1|NA|NA
CASSAIAGSYNEQFF
TGCGCCAGCAGCGCCATTGCGGGGTCCTACAATGAGCAGTTCTTC
>TRBV13|TRBJ1-1|NA|NA
CASSSRENTEAFF
TGTGCCAGCAGCTCCCGGGAAAACACTGAAGCTTTCTTT
>TRBV6-2/TRBV6-3|TRBJ2-7|NA|NA
CASSYSIGREQYF
TGTGCCAGCAGTTACTCGATTGGGCGCGAGCAGTACTTC
>TRBV6-5|TRBJ1-1|NA|NA
CASSYRGKTEAFF
TGTGCCAGCAGTTACCGGGGAAAGACTGAAGCTTTCTTT
>TRBV7-9|TRBJ1-1|few|NA
CASSPPGGGTEAFF
TGTGCCAGCAGCCCGCCGGGAGGGGGCACTGAAGCTTTCTTT
>TRBV13|TRBJ2-1|NA|NA
CASSLRDSIDNEQFF
TGTGCCAGCAGCTTGCGGGACTCAATAGACAATGAGCAGTTCTTC
>TRBV11-1|TRBJ2-7|NA|TRBD1
CASSSRQGSLDEQYF
TGTGCCAGCAGCTCAAGACAGGGATCGCTCGACGAGCAGTACTTC
>TRBV27|TRBJ2-7|NA|NA
CASSPAAGLRYEQYF
TGTGCCAGCAGTCCGGCAGCAGGGTTACGCTACGAGCAGTACTTC
>TRBV28|TRBJ2-5|NA|TRBD1
CASSDRAQETQYF
TGTGCCAGCAGTGACAGGGCCCAAGAGACCCAGTACTTC
>TRBV6-5|TRBJ1-6|NA|TRBD1
CASQGDSSNSPLHF
TGTGCCAGCCAGGGGGACAGCTCAAATTCACCCCTCCACTTT
>TRBV9|TRBJ2-3|once|NA
CASSYRTYTDTQYF
TGTGCCAGCAGCTATAGGACTTACACAGATACGCAGTATTTT
>TRBV19|TRBJ1-2|NA|NA
CASSIKGTQNYGYTF
TGTGCCAGTAGTATAAAAGGGACACAAAACTATGGCTACACCTTC
>TRBV29-1|TRBJ1-2|NA|NA
CSVPVRNYGYTF
TGCAGCGTTCCAGTTCGCAACTATGGCTACACCTTC
>TRBV6-2/TRBV6-3|TRBJ2-1|NA|NA
CASSHPGLEQFF
TGTGCCAGCAGTCATCCAGGGTTAGAGCAGTTCTTC